This is a list of T cell receptor beta chains from one sample in a study of beta chain features in type 1 diabetes. Assay: immunoSEQ multiplex PCR; the TCRdb copy retains only in-frame clones and omits some. The table includes some 150,000 clones, around 50% detected once. Sequencing input: Tregs from blood. The receptors stem from a man between 18 and 35 years old in good health. Each CDR3 is given with its conserved first and last residue. The D gene is left open where the match is weak. The size entry is marked missing in some rows and otherwise reads once, few, many or a size class.

clone_size: few
v_call: TRBV23-1
j_call: TRBJ2-5
d_call: NA
cdr3_aa: CASSLPGNLETQYF
cdr3_nt: TGCGCCAGCAGTCTCCCGGGGAACCTAGAGACCCAGTACTTC

clone_size: NA
v_call: TRBV29-1
j_call: TRBJ1-2
d_call: TRBD1
cdr3_aa: CSVEGRRTGGNRGYTF
cdr3_nt: TGCAGCGTTGAAGGCCGGCGGACAGGGGGCAACCGTGGCTACACCTTC

clone_size: NA
v_call: TRBV6-5
j_call: TRBJ2-5
d_call: TRBD1
cdr3_aa: CASRRTGQETQYF
cdr3_nt: TGTGCCAGCAGAAGGACAGGGCAAGAGACCCAGTACTTC

clone_size: NA
v_call: TRBV7-9
j_call: TRBJ2-1
d_call: NA
cdr3_aa: CASSLSQNNEQFF
cdr3_nt: TGTGCCAGCAGCCTCAGTCAGAACAATGAGCAGTTCTTC

clone_size: NA
v_call: TRBV7-2
j_call: TRBJ1-2
d_call: TRBD1
cdr3_aa: CATPGGDRRGYTF
cdr3_nt: TGTGCCACCCCAGGGGGCGACCGGAGAGGCTACACCTTC

clone_size: NA
v_call: TRBV5-1
j_call: TRBJ2-7
d_call: NA
cdr3_aa: CASSSDPGGGQYF
cdr3_nt: TGCGCCAGCAGCTCCGACCCTGGAGGAGGGCAGTACTTC

clone_size: NA
v_call: TRBV28
j_call: TRBJ2-5
d_call: NA
cdr3_aa: CASSQLGAGDRETQYF
cdr3_nt: TGTGCCAGCAGTCAACTGGGGGCAGGAGATCGGGAGACCCAGTACTTC

clone_size: NA
v_call: TRBV27
j_call: TRBJ1-1
d_call: TRBD1
cdr3_aa: CASSFRQGSTEAFF
cdr3_nt: TGTGCCAGCAGTTTCCGACAGGGGAGCACTGAAGCTTTCTTT

clone_size: NA
v_call: TRBV4-2
j_call: TRBJ2-7
d_call: NA
cdr3_aa: CASSQDLGDSGHYEQYF
cdr3_nt: TGTGCCAGCAGCCAAGATCTAGGGGACTCAGGCCACTACGAGCAGTACTTC

clone_size: few
v_call: TRBV7-9
j_call: TRBJ2-5
d_call: NA
cdr3_aa: CASSFVIGGASRQETQYF
cdr3_nt: TGTGCCAGCAGCTTCGTTATAGGGGGGGCGTCGCGGCAAGAGACCCAGTACTTC

clone_size: NA
v_call: TRBV29-1
j_call: TRBJ2-1
d_call: TRBD2
cdr3_aa: CSVALAGSYNEQFF
cdr3_nt: TGCAGCGTTGCTCTAGCGGGATCCTACAATGAGCAGTTCTTC

clone_size: NA
v_call: TRBV20-1
j_call: TRBJ2-1
d_call: NA
cdr3_aa: CSARQDNEQFF
cdr3_nt: TGCAGTGCTAGACAGGACAATGAGCAGTTCTTC

clone_size: NA
v_call: TRBV19
j_call: TRBJ2-1
d_call: TRBD2
cdr3_aa: CASSITSVYNEQFF
cdr3_nt: TGTGCCAGTAGTATTACTAGCGTTTACAATGAGCAGTTCTTC

clone_size: NA
v_call: TRBV29-1
j_call: TRBJ1-1
d_call: NA
cdr3_aa: CSVDSGEGLNTEAFF
cdr3_nt: TGCAGCGTTGACTCGGGGGAGGGATTGAACACTGAAGCTTTCTTT

clone_size: NA
v_call: TRBV7-9
j_call: TRBJ2-2
d_call: NA
cdr3_aa: CASSFSRANTGELFF
cdr3_nt: TGTGCCAGCAGCTTCAGCCGGGCGAACACCGGGGAGCTGTTTTTT

clone_size: NA
v_call: TRBV19
j_call: TRBJ2-3
d_call: NA
cdr3_aa: CASSALLGAWAGSAQYF
cdr3_nt: TGTGCCAGTAGTGCCCTTCTGGGGGCTTGGGCGGGTTCGGCGCAGTATTTT

clone_size: NA
v_call: TRBV2
j_call: TRBJ2-3
d_call: TRBD2
cdr3_aa: CASRGTSGSSDTQYF
cdr3_nt: TGTGCCAGCAGGGGGACTAGCGGGAGTTCAGATACGCAGTATTTT

clone_size: NA
v_call: TRBV7-2
j_call: TRBJ2-3
d_call: TRBD2
cdr3_aa: CASSLGLGGAADTQYF
cdr3_nt: TGTGCCAGCAGCTTAGGCCTCGGGGGGGCAGCAGATACGCAGTATTTT

clone_size: few
v_call: TRBV10-3
j_call: TRBJ2-7
d_call: TRBD1
cdr3_aa: CAITDGRQGAFYEQYF
cdr3_nt: TGTGCCATCACGGATGGTCGACAGGGGGCGTTTTACGAGCAGTACTTC

clone_size: NA
v_call: TRBV5-6
j_call: TRBJ2-6
d_call: NA
cdr3_aa: CASSGQSSGANVLTF
cdr3_nt: TGTGCCAGCAGCGGACAGAGCTCTGGGGCCAACGTCCTGACTTTC

clone_size: NA
v_call: TRBV14
j_call: TRBJ2-3
d_call: TRBD2
cdr3_aa: CASSPRGSLAGGGTQYF
cdr3_nt: TGTGCCAGCAGCCCCCGAGGCTCGCTAGCGGGGGGCGGTACGCAGTATTTT

clone_size: few
v_call: TRBV2
j_call: TRBJ1-5
d_call: NA
cdr3_aa: CASSERGGDQPQHF
cdr3_nt: TGTGCCAGCAGTGAAAGGGGAGGGGATCAGCCCCAGCATTTT

clone_size: NA
v_call: TRBV5-1
j_call: TRBJ1-4
d_call: TRBD1
cdr3_aa: CASSSSQGGSNEKLFF
cdr3_nt: TGCGCCAGCAGCTCGTCTCAAGGGGGCTCTAATGAAAAACTGTTTTTT

clone_size: few
v_call: TRBV4-3
j_call: TRBJ1-1
d_call: NA
cdr3_aa: CASSQVGTLAFF
cdr3_nt: TGCGCCAGCAGCCAAGTGGGGACTCTTGCTTTCTTT

clone_size: NA
v_call: TRBV7-2
j_call: TRBJ2-7
d_call: NA
cdr3_aa: CASSRSYEQYF
cdr3_nt: TGTGCCAGCAGCCGCAGCTACGAGCAGTACTTC

clone_size: NA
v_call: TRBV4-3
j_call: TRBJ2-7
d_call: TRBD2
cdr3_aa: CASSQGLTSGRYYEQYF
cdr3_nt: TGCGCCAGCAGCCAAGGGTTGACTAGCGGGAGATACTACGAGCAGTACTTC

clone_size: few
v_call: TRBV28
j_call: TRBJ2-4
d_call: TRBD1
cdr3_aa: CASSPRDRGVKNIQYF
cdr3_nt: TGTGCCAGCAGTCCCCGGGACAGGGGGGTCAAAAACATTCAGTACTTC

clone_size: NA
v_call: TRBV19
j_call: TRBJ2-7
d_call: NA
cdr3_aa: CASSRTLGGAEFYEQYF
cdr3_nt: TGTGCCAGTAGTAGAACCTTAGGGGGGGCCGAATTCTACGAGCAGTACTTC

clone_size: NA
v_call: TRBV9
j_call: TRBJ2-1
d_call: TRBD2
cdr3_aa: CASNSGGSSYNEQFF
cdr3_nt: TGTGCCAGCAATTCGGGAGGGAGCTCCTACAATGAGCAGTTCTTC

clone_size: NA
v_call: TRBV7-2
j_call: TRBJ1-1
d_call: NA
cdr3_aa: CASSSRGSSMNTEAFF
cdr3_nt: TGTGCCAGCAGCTCGCGGGGGAGCTCCATGAACACTGAAGCTTTCTTT

clone_size: NA
v_call: TRBV5-1
j_call: TRBJ1-2
d_call: NA
cdr3_aa: CASSFAGRDHGYTF
cdr3_nt: TGCGCCAGCAGCTTTGCTGGGCGGGACCATGGCTACACCTTC

clone_size: NA
v_call: TRBV18
j_call: TRBJ2-7
d_call: NA
cdr3_aa: CASLPQGQAKQYF
cdr3_nt: TGTGCCAGCCTCCCACAGGGCCAAGCGAAGCAGTACTTC

clone_size: NA
v_call: TRBV19
j_call: TRBJ1-1
d_call: TRBD1
cdr3_aa: CASSIDRDTEAFF
cdr3_nt: TGTGCCAGTAGTATCGACAGGGACACTGAAGCTTTCTTT

clone_size: NA
v_call: TRBV2
j_call: TRBJ1-5
d_call: NA
cdr3_aa: CASSEPRAYSNQPRHF
cdr3_nt: TGTGCCAGCAGTGAACCCCGAGCCTATAGCAATCAGCCCCGGCATTTT

clone_size: NA
v_call: TRBV28
j_call: TRBJ2-7
d_call: TRBD1
cdr3_aa: CASRAWTGGNYEQYF
cdr3_nt: TGTGCCAGCAGGGCTTGGACAGGGGGTAACTACGAGCAGTACTTC

clone_size: NA
v_call: TRBV6-5
j_call: TRBJ1-1
d_call: TRBD1
cdr3_aa: CASRGTGDWTEAFF
cdr3_nt: TGTGCCAGCAGGGGGACAGGGGATTGGACTGAAGCTTTCTTT

clone_size: NA
v_call: TRBV5-6
j_call: TRBJ2-7
d_call: TRBD1
cdr3_aa: CASSLPGTGGYEQYF
cdr3_nt: TGTGCCAGCAGCTTGCCGGGGACAGGGGGGTACGAGCAGTACTTC

clone_size: few
v_call: TRBV30
j_call: TRBJ2-1
d_call: TRBD2
cdr3_aa: CAYTSGSTYNEQFF
cdr3_nt: TGTGCCTACACCAGCGGGAGTACCTACAATGAGCAGTTCTTC

clone_size: few
v_call: TRBV5-4
j_call: TRBJ1-3
d_call: TRBD1
cdr3_aa: CASSLSGGPGNTIYF
cdr3_nt: TGTGCCAGCAGCCTGTCAGGGGGGCCTGGAAACACCATATATTTT

clone_size: NA
v_call: TRBV21-1
j_call: TRBJ2-7
d_call: NA
cdr3_aa: CASSTWREGQAYSYEQYF
cdr3_nt: TGTGCCAGCAGCACCTGGAGGGAGGGACAGGCCTACTCCTACGAGCAGTACTTC

clone_size: NA
v_call: TRBV27
j_call: TRBJ1-2
d_call: NA
cdr3_aa: CASSPRGGSHGYTF
cdr3_nt: TGTGCCAGCAGTCCAAGGGGCGGATCCCATGGCTACACCTTC

clone_size: NA
v_call: TRBV5-1
j_call: TRBJ2-7
d_call: NA
cdr3_aa: CASSRAPSYEQYF
cdr3_nt: TGCGCCAGCAGCCGAGCCCCCTCCTACGAGCAGTACTTC

clone_size: NA
v_call: TRBV7-2
j_call: TRBJ2-7
d_call: NA
cdr3_aa: CASSPGDTPYYEQYF
cdr3_nt: TGTGCCAGCAGCCCAGGGGACACCCCATACTACGAGCAGTACTTC

clone_size: once
v_call: TRBV28
j_call: TRBJ1-4
d_call: TRBD1
cdr3_aa: CATRAGTGYEKLFF
cdr3_nt: TGTGCCACCAGAGCCGGGACAGGGTATGAAAAACTGTTTTTT

clone_size: NA
v_call: TRBV18
j_call: TRBJ1-5
d_call: TRBD1
cdr3_aa: CASSPDRGSGLSNQPQHF
cdr3_nt: TGTGCCAGCTCACCAGACAGGGGTTCGGGGCTTAGCAATCAGCCCCAGCATTTT